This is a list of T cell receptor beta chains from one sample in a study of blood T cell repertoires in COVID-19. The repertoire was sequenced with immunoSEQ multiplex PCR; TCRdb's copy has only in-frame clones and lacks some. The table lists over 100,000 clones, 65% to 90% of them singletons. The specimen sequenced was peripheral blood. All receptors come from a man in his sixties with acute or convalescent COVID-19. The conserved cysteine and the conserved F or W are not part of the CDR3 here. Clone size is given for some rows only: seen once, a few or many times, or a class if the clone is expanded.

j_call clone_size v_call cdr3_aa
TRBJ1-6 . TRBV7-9 ASSQSKAGGIDSPLH
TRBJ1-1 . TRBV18 ASSPPRAAEAF
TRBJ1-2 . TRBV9 ASSVSGTGDGYT
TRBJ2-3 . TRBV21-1 ASSKVWRGASTDTQY
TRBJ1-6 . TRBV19 ASSMSGGRGSPLH
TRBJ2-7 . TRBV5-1 ASSRRVGEGEQY
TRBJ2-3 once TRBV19 ASKDRGLTDTQY
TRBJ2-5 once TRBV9 ASSVETGRGETQY
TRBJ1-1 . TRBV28 ASGDTPGGNTEAF
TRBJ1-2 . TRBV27 ASSLSGSLNYGYT
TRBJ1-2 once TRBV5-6 ASSLAGRANYGYT
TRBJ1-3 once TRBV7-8 ASSLERGGNTIY
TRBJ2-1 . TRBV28 ASSTPSGRADNEQF
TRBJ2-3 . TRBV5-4 ASSFGLAGHTNTQY
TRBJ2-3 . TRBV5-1 ASSHLAGWGQGTDTQY
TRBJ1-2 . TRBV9 ASSAPSRTGGTLYNYGYT